The 28 T cell receptor beta chains below were found in one sample sequenced in a study of T cells in Graves' hyperthyroidism and ophthalmopathy. RNA transcripts served as the template for amplifying TCR beta CDR3 regions. The TCR CDR3 first-round RT-PCR relied on the HTBI primer set. MiXCR was run by TCRdb on the multiplex PCR reads, yielding one entry per CDR3 protein. There are about 350,000 distinct CDR3 sequences in the sample; 15% to 20% occur only once, and roughly a sixth lies in the top ten. What was sequenced was blood. All receptors derive from a woman in her forties with Graves' ophthalmopathy.

The J gene is TRBJ1-2, the V gene TRBV7-8; 8 nucleotides agree with TRBD1. This CDR3 contains 15 residues. J lost 3 bases, V lost 5 bases, and 8 bases had no gene match. Germline CDR1 and CDR2: SGHVS and FQNEAQ. CDR3 bases: TGTGCCAGCAGCCTCGGGACAGGCCTATACTATGGCTACACCTTC. This gives the protein CASSLGTGLYYGYTF.

This clonotype was picked up many times. The chain is built from TRBV7-8 and TRBJ1-1; TRBD1 might be the D (5 bases). The CDR3 runs to 12 residues. From germline, CDR1 is SGHVS and CDR2 FQNEAQ. V was pared by 5 bases and J by 11 bases, with 15 bases between. The CDR3 is CASSPPGGGAFF. In DNA, the CDR3 is TGTGCCAGCAGCCCTCCCGGCGGGGGTGCTTTCTTT.

This clonotype has only one observation. The chain is built from TRBV15 and TRBJ1-5; TRBD1 might be the D (5 bases). V dropped 5 bases and J dropped 6 bases, with 14 bases sitting between them. Germline V gene data show CDR1 as LNHNV and CDR2 as YYDKDF (reference sequence). The CDR3 contains 14 residues. The CDR3 here is CATSGFRGLQPQHF. The CDR3 bases are TGTGCCACCAGCGGCTTTAGGGGCCTTCAGCCCCAGCATTTT.

In its sample, this clonotype was seen many times. This chain links TRBV5-1 with TRBJ2-2; 7 bases are a match to TRBD1. Per germline, CDR1 SGHRS and CDR2 YFSETQ. V was pared by 5 bases and J by 10 bases, with 5 bases of the junction left unmatched. This CDR3 is built from 12 residues. DNA for the CDR3: TGCGCCAGCAGGACAGGGTCAGAGGAGCTGTTTTTT. It translates to CASRTGSEELFF.

This clonotype was seen at least ten times. This chain uses TRBV6-2 or TRBV6-3 with TRBJ1-1, with D maybe TRBD1 (6 bases). Deletions cut 2 bases from V and 8 bases from J, with 27 bases between. This CDR3 has 18 amino acids. The germline V gene encodes CDR1 MNHEY and CDR2 SVGEGT. CDR3 bases: TGTGCCAGCAGTTACGTGTTTGGTTCGGGGGGCGCCGAAGTGGAAGCTTTCTTT. This sequence encodes CASSYVFGSGGAEVEAFF.

Written as DNA, the CDR3 is TGTGCCAGCAGCGACCTCAGGACTAGCGGACAAGAGACCCAGTACTTC. It encodes CASSDLRTSGQETQYF. The chain is built from TRBV13 and TRBJ2-5, with 10 bases identical to TRBD2. The J segment lost 2 bases and the V segment lost 5 bases, leaving 8 bases of the junction unmatched. The germline gives CDR1 PRHDT, CDR2 FYEKMQ (reference sequence). This CDR3 region has 16 residues.

This clonotype was recorded many times. The genes are TRBV27 and TRBJ2-4; D possibly corresponds to TRBD2 (5 bases). The CDR3 totals 14 residues. Germline V gene lookup returns CDR1 MNHEY and CDR2 SMNVEV (reference sequence). V shed 3 bases and J shed 0 bases, with 6 bases lying between them. CDR3 in amino acids: CASSLDLAKNIQYF. The DNA for the CDR3 is TGTGCCAGCAGTTTGGACTTAGCCAAAAACATTCAGTACTTC.

This clonotype was seen ten or more times. This rearrangement joins TRBV27 to TRBJ2-7, with D unclear. V was shortened by 2 bases and J by 2 bases, with 13 bases between the two germline ends. Germline assignment: CDR1 MNHEY and CDR2 SMNVEV (reference sequence). The CDR3 sequence is 15 residues long. The CDR3 DNA is TGTGCCAGCAGTTTAGGTGGAGCGAGACCCTACGAGCAGTACTTC. It is translated as CASSLGGARPYEQYF.

This clonotype was observed at least ten times. The chain uses TRBV13 and TRBJ1-1; no definite D call. Per the germline V gene, CDR1 is PRHDT and CDR2 is FYEKMQ (reference sequence). The germline V and J ends were trimmed by 7 bases and 1 base, with 13 bases remaining between them. This CDR3 has 14 amino acids. This CDR3 reads CASIQRGRNTEAFF. CDR3 DNA sequence: TGTGCCAGCATCCAGAGAGGGAGGAACACTGAAGCTTTCTTT. The full variable domain, rest sourced from reference TRBV13 and TRBJ1-1, is AAGVIQSPRHLIKEKRETATLKCYPIPRHDTVYWYQQGPGQDPQFLISFYEKMQSDKGSIPDRFSAQQFSDYHSELNMSSLELGDSALYFCASIQRGRNTEAFFGQGTRLTVV.

The chain combines TRBV28 with TRBJ1-5; D is perhaps TRBD1 (5 bases). V was shortened by 4 bases and J by 7 bases, with 20 bases between the two germline ends. The CDR3 has 16 amino acids. CDR1 MDHEN and CDR2 SYDVKM come from the germline V gene. The CDR3 here is CASSSPGPTNYQPQHF. The CDR3 coding sequence is TGTGCCAGCAGTTCCCCGGGACCGACAAATTACCAGCCCCAGCATTTT.

This clonotype was observed at least ten times. The chain joins TRBV4-1 to TRBJ1-5; 7 nucleotides match TRBD1. Looked up from germline, CDR1 is MGHRA and CDR2 is YSYEKL. This CDR3 contains 13 residues. V was clipped by 8 bases and J by 4 bases; unmatched bases: 5. As DNA, the CDR3 is TGCGCCAGCGCGACAGGGTGGAATCAGCCCCAGCATTTT. Amino acids: CASATGWNQPQHF.

Ten or more counts support this clonotype. CDR3 nucleotides: TGTGCCAGCAGCTTAGAGTTCAACCAAGAGACCCAGTACTTC. Translated: CASSLEFNQETQYF. The chain combines TRBV11-2 with TRBJ2-5; D gene ambiguous. Trimming took 0 bases from V and 0 from J, leaving 5 bases between them. CDR3 length: 14 residues. Per germline, CDR1 SGHAT and CDR2 FQNNGV.

This clonotype was seen many times. DNA for the CDR3: TGTGCCAGCAGCCGGCCGGGACTGTCTCCTGGGGCCAACGTCCTGACTTTC. Its translation: CASSRPGLSPGANVLTF. V usage is TRBV12-3 or TRBV12-4 and J usage is TRBJ2-6; maybe TRBD2 (6 bases). Trimming pared 6 bases from V and 2 bases from J, leaving 17 bases between. The CDR3 extends over 17 amino acids.

The sample holds one count of this clonotype. The chain is built from TRBV20-1 and TRBJ2-7; D call uncertain. Germline CDR1 reads DFQATT; CDR2 reads SNEGSKA (reference sequence). This CDR3 comprises 13 residues. The ends were cut back, 3 bases at V and 0 bases at J, with 9 bases in the middle. The CDR3 spells CSASRFSSYEQYF. The DNA for the CDR3 is TGCAGTGCTAGTCGTTTCTCCTCCTACGAGCAGTACTTC.

The chain couples TRBV12-3 or TRBV12-4 to TRBJ2-5, with 13 positions matching TRBD2. Trimming at V came to 5 bases and at J to 6 bases, leaving 9 bases not matched to a gene. The CDR3 length is 16 residues. CDR3: CASSGWTSGRSKTQYF. For the CDR3, the DNA is TGTGCCAGCAGTGGGTGGACTAGCGGGAGAAGTAAGACCCAGTACTTC.

V gene TRBV10-3 combines with J gene TRBJ1-1; D unresolved. Per the germline V gene, CDR1 is ENHRY and CDR2 is SYGVKD. V was pared by 7 bases and J by 0 bases, with 9 bases between. The CDR3 contains 13 residues. CDR3 sequence: CAIKAAMNTEAFF. Here the CDR3 DNA reads TGTGCCATCAAGGCGGCAATGAACACTGAAGCTTTCTTT.

This clonotype was recorded at least ten times. The chain recombines TRBV29-1 with TRBJ1-2; tentatively, D is TRBD1 (5 bases). The CDR3 extends over 13 amino acids. V lost 3 bases and J lost 4, with 12 bases in between. The germline V gene has CDR1 SQVTM and CDR2 ANQGSEA. This chain's CDR3 is CSVETATSYGYTF. The CDR3 DNA reads as TGCAGCGTTGAGACAGCCACCTCCTATGGCTACACCTTC.

This clonotype has at least ten counts. This chain connects TRBV6-1 to TRBJ2-4; D ambiguous. This CDR3 comprises 13 residues. The V gene lost 5 bases and the J gene lost 6 bases, with 11 bases spanning the gap. Looked up from germline, CDR1 is MNHNS and CDR2 is SASEGT. CDR3 loop: CASSSRDRNIQYF. The CDR3 nucleotides are TGTGCCAGCAGTAGCCGTGACCGAAACATTCAGTACTTC.

This clonotype was detected ten times or more. This sequence joins TRBV3-1 and TRBJ2-7; possible D gene TRBD2, 6 bases. CDR1 is LGHDT and CDR2 is YNNKEL in the germline V gene (reference sequence). V was shortened by 0 bases and J by 3 bases, with 18 bases between the two germline ends. This CDR3 is 17 amino acids long. DNA for the CDR3: TGTGCCAGCAGCCAAGATGGGAAAGGACTACGGTACTACGAGCAGTACTTC. It codes for CASSQDGKGLRYYEQYF.

At least ten counts were recorded for this clonotype. This chain connects TRBV30 to TRBJ1-1, with a possible D match to TRBD1 (5 bases). Germline V gene data show CDR1 as GTSNPN and CDR2 as SVGIG (reference sequence). This CDR3 region has 18 residues. V was cut by 1 base and J by 5 bases, with 26 bases left in between. DNA for the CDR3: TGTGCCTGGAGTGAGCCTCCCCTGTTGGGGGACCTGAGGACTGAAGCTTTCTTT. Amino acids: CAWSEPPLLGDLRTEAFF.

This clonotype occurred many times. This chain uses TRBV12-3 or TRBV12-4 with TRBJ2-7; the D is unclear. The germline V and J ends were trimmed by 5 bases and 0 bases, with 11 bases remaining between them. The CDR3 runs to 14 residues. The CDR3 region is CASSPRHYSYEQYF. CDR3 nucleotides: TGTGCCAGCAGTCCCCGGCATTACTCCTACGAGCAGTACTTC.

This chain connects TRBV28 to TRBJ2-7; no reliable D call. Germline V gene sequence: CDR1 MDHEN, CDR2 SYDVKM. V lost 8 bases to trimming and J lost 3 bases, with 11 bases between them. CDR3 length: 12 amino acids. The CDR3 is CASRRLNYEQYF. For the CDR3, the DNA is TGTGCCAGCCGTCGCTTGAACTACGAGCAGTACTTC.

V and J are TRBV6-5 and TRBJ2-4, with a weak D call TRBD2 (7 bases). V lost 5 bases and J 8 bases, leaving 13 bases between the germline ends. This CDR3 is built from 13 residues. The V gene's germline CDR1 is MNHEY and CDR2 SVGAGI. The CDR3: CASSPPGGDIQYF. The CDR3 bases are TGTGCCAGCAGTCCCCCGGGGGGCGACATTCAGTACTTC.

About this clonotype itself: This may stem from a read error, because a much larger clone lies one nucleotide away. The J gene is TRBJ1-1, the V gene TRBV7-9; TRBD1 agrees at 9 bases. Germline trimming cut 5 bases from V and 1 base from J; bases unmatched to any gene: 5. The CDR3 spans 15 residues. The germline V gene encodes CDR1 SEHNR and CDR2 FQNEAQ (reference sequence). This chain's CDR3 is CASSRTGAANTEAFF. In DNA form, the CDR3 reads TGTGCCAGCAGCCGGACAGGGGCCGCGAACACTGAAGCTTTCTTT.

The chain employs TRBV7-2 and TRBJ1-1, with 9 bases identical to TRBD1. CDR1 and CDR2 from the germline V gene are SGHTA and FQGNSA. V lost 1 base to trimming and J lost 6 bases; unmatched junction nucleotides: 6. The length of the CDR3 is 15 residues. The DNA of the CDR3 is TGTGCCAGCAGCTTAGGTGGACAGGGGAGGTCTGAAGCTTTCTTT. This codes for CASSLGGQGRSEAFF.

There are many counts of this clonotype. The chain uses TRBV11-1 and TRBJ2-7, with 13 bases matching TRBD2. The length of the CDR3 is 18 residues. V was pared by 5 bases and J by 1 base, with 11 bases of the junction left unmatched. Germline V lookup: CDR1 SGHAT, CDR2 FQDESV (reference sequence). CDR3 nucleotide sequence: TGTGCCAGCAGCCCCACGCCGGGGACTAGCGGGATTTCCTACGAGCAGTACTTC. Its translation is CASSPTPGTSGISYEQYF.

The V call is TRBV11-2, the J call TRBJ2-2; D not resolved. This CDR3 spans 13 amino acids. V was cut by 5 bases and J by 7 bases, with 11 bases left in between. Germline CDR1 SGHAT, CDR2 FQNNGV. In DNA form, the CDR3 reads TGTGCCAGCAGCCCCGGGCCTAGCGGGGAGCTGTTTTTT. Translating it yields CASSPGPSGELFF.

Note on this clonotype: A junction end diverges from the germline sequence, so it may reflect a read error. The V call is TRBV19, the J call TRBJ1-5; no reliable D call. The CDR3 runs 14 residues. Per germline, CDR1 LNHDA and CDR2 SQIVND (reference sequence). The CDR3 loop reads CASSGLGGNQPQRF. In nucleotides, the CDR3 is TGTGCCAGTAGTGGACTGGGCGGCAATCAGCCCCAGCGTTTT.